The 2 T cell receptor beta chains listed next were all sequenced from one sample in a study of OX40 agonist ivuxolimab in advanced cancers. TCRdb's copy holds only in-frame clones and misses some; the assay was immunoSEQ multiplex PCR. The sample carries 65,000 to 95,000 clones, roughly nine tenths recorded once. The starting material was CD4+ or CD8+ T cells sorted from blood, obtained in a trial of the OX40 agonist ivuxolimab. The receptor set was obtained from an adult with an advanced solid tumor such as melanoma, head and neck, liver or kidney cancer.

The CDR3: CAISESNTGELFF. DNA of the CDR3: TGTGCCATCAGTGAGTCGAACACCGGGGAGCTGTTTTTT. The gene calls are TRBV10-3 and TRBJ2-2; D gene ambiguous. The CDR3 contains 13 residues. The ends were cut back, 0 bases at V and 1 base at J, with 0 bases in the middle. Germline V gives CDR1 ENHRY, CDR2 SYGVKD.

The chain carries TRBV14 and TRBJ2-7; 10 nucleotides agree with TRBD1. V shed 1 base and J 2 bases; nucleotides not matched to a gene: 5. The CDR3 covers 16 residues. Germline V CDR1 and CDR2: SGHDN, FVKESK. CDR3 sequence: CASSQGLDRGAYEQYF. CDR3 nucleotide sequence: TGTGCCAGCAGCCAAGGCCTGGACAGGGGGGCCTACGAGCAGTACTTC. Complete variable domain (other parts from reference TRBV14 and TRBJ2-7): EAGVTQFPSHSVIEKGQTVTLRCDPISGHDNLYWYRRVMGKEIKFLLHFVKESKQDESGMPNNRFLAERTGGTYSTLKVQPAELEDSGVYFCASSQGLDRGAYEQYFGPGTRLTVT.